This TCR beta chain emerged from a study of T cells in Graves' hyperthyroidism and ophthalmopathy. Study-wide results and caveats: Ophthalmopathy was model-predicted a median approximately 6.4 months pre-onset. In blood, most of the thyroid clonotypes expanded above 0.001 were also present.

Trimming stripped 0 bases from V and 5 bases from J, with 10 bases between. Germline-derived CDR1 and CDR2 are ENHRY and SYGVKD. This CDR3 contains 14 residues. In this sample, this clonotype turned up many times. What it binds is not known. Researchers amplified the TCR beta CDR3 regions from RNA transcripts. First-round RT-PCR targeting the TCR CDR3 was performed with the HTBI primer set. TCRdb called the multiplex PCR reads again in MiXCR, with one record for every CDR3 protein. The sample has about 540,000 distinct CDR3 sequences, about 43% seen once. Hyperthyroidism, newly diagnosed and lasting under 2 months, affected patients aged 18 to 65. Used for diagnoses were clinical symptoms, serum thyroxine and TRAb, thyroid ultrasound and orbital computed tomography.

The chain links TRBV10-3 to TRBJ2-5; D unclear. The origin of this receptor is a woman in her late teens or twenties with Graves' hyperthyroidism. Material for sequencing was peripheral blood or thyroid tissue (not recorded which). DNA of the CDR3: TGTGCCATCAGTGAGTCAGAGGATCTGGAGACCCAGTACTTC. This translates into CAISESEDLETQYF.